This T cell receptor beta chain is drawn from a study of control samples from healthy donors and cancer patients. The CDR3 is 15 amino acids. Germline CDR1 reads SGHTS; CDR2 reads YDEGEE. The V gene lost 0 bases and the J gene lost 0 bases, with 8 bases spanning the gap. Repertoires were generated with immunoSEQ multiplex PCR, while TCRdb's copy carries only in-frame clones and drops some. The sample lists roughly 200,000 clones, 91% occurring once. The source is a man younger than 40 in good health. The chain combines TRBV5-8 with TRBJ2-3; D not certain. The sample consisted of blood. The CDR3: CASSLGGISTDTQYF. CDR3 bases: TGTGCCAGCAGCTTGGGAGGAATTAGCACAGATACGCAGTATTTT.